This TCR beta chain was obtained from a study of blood T cell repertoires in COVID-19 (TCRdb year 2020). For the wider study: Samples covering the acute and convalescent phases of COVID-19 were provided by collaborators in the United States, Italy and Spain. The repertoires were made available in a free public database intended to serve as a resource for research on the immune response to SARS-CoV-2. The material from the prospective study consisted of cDNA or gDNA derived from T cells, B-cell-depleted T cells, or PBMCs. The samples were drawn from the first 160 participants of the ongoing ImmuneRACE study and from over 950 subjects provided by 6 global collaborators. Subjects who had been exposed to COVID-19, were actively infected with it, or had recovered from it provided the deeply sampled blood TCRbeta repertoires that made up the dataset. A de-identified subject ID, COVID-19 status, age in years and sex were almost always included in the sample metadata. Where available, HLA class I and class II types were taken from metadata supplied by the sample provider and were not determined by assay-based typing.

The investigation overall reported the following: The amount of clinical and demographic metadata varied by source and participant and was provided uncurated.

This clone was picked up a small number of times. Its antigen specificity is not known. The input lacks base qualities; no much larger clone sits a single base away. TCRbeta CDR3 regions were amplified from genomic DNA by means of the immunoSEQ Assay, a bias-controlled multiplex PCR. Under the source paper's analysis protocol: Nucleated cell counts per sample were estimated from amplification of reference gene primers within the assay. Sequence reads were collapsed and filtered to measure the absolute abundance of every unique TCRbeta CDR3 rearrangement. For each sample, productive Simpson clonality was calculated by taking the square root of Simpson's diversity index across productive rearrangements. The table comes from immuneACCESS by way of TCRdb, which keeps in-frame sequences with V and J called. Part of the clones is missing from these tables; in studies checked, under half for an unresolved V gene and the rest for unknown reasons. V and J calls and clone size are as listed in that table; D and trimming were resolved from the DNA. For this sample there are fewer than 250,000 clones; around 79% appear just once. The ten largest clonotypes hold 12% of the sample.

Each collaborating institution followed its own protocols to collect whole blood in K2EDTA tubes. For TCRbeta analysis, collaborator samples were shipped as frozen whole blood, as isolated PBMCs, or as DNA extracted from either sample type. According to the germline V gene (reference sequence), CDR1 reads LNHDA and CDR2 reads SQIVND. The CDR3 sequence holds 15 residues, the cysteine and phenylalanine included. Only CDR3 DNA remains: 45 bases, in frame from the first base. The V end loses 3 bases and the J end loses 3 bases, and a stretch of 12 bases separates them. The rearrangement combines TRBV19 with TRBJ1-5; the D segment could be TRBD1, given 6 matching bases. Sequences were obtained from peripheral blood. The TCR comes from a woman in her fifties or sixties with acute or convalescent COVID-19. The DNA is TGTGCCAGTAGTATGCTGGACAGACCCAATCAGCCCCAGCATTTT. The translation is CASSMLDRPNQPQHF. The full variable domain, completed from the reference TRBV19 and TRBJ1-5 proteins outside the CDR3, reads DGGITQSPKYLFRKEGQNVTLSCEQNLNHDAMYWYRQDPGQGLRLIYYSQIVNDFQKGDIAEGYSVSREKKESFPLTVTSAQKNPTAFYLCASSMLDRPNQPQHFGDGTRLSIL.